A selection of T cell receptor beta chains follows, all from one sample in a study of CD8+ T cells in alopecia areata. Some clones are missing from TCRdb's copy, which holds only in-frame ones; the method was immunoSEQ multiplex PCR. This table has roughly 170,000 clones, under 60% appearing once. Material: CD8+ T cells sorted from blood, obtained at week 24, from a patient treated with tofacitinib. These receptor sequences come from a human donor with alopecia areata. Both conserved end residues are trimmed from each CDR3.

j_call	v_call	cdr3_aa
TRBJ1-1	TRBV6-5	ASSYSWGNTEAF
TRBJ2-5	TRBV6-4	ASTVEYQETQY
TRBJ2-2	TRBV19	ASSREGWNTGELF
TRBJ1-2	TRBV29-1	SVEDWARGTYGYT
TRBJ1-4	TRBV18	ASSPEGTQKEKLF
TRBJ2-3	TRBV10-1	ASSDFMQDSTDTQY
TRBJ1-2	TRBV4-1	ASSQRGKGYT
TRBJ1-1	TRBV11-2	ASNLNTEAF
TRBJ1-2	TRBV27	ASSPWDSYGYT
TRBJ2-5	TRBV14	ASSQHRETQY
TRBJ2-1	TRBV11-2	ASSSPGLAANEQF
TRBJ1-2	TRBV10-3	AISTGDGYT
TRBJ1-4	TRBV27	ASSPPGNEKLF
TRBJ2-1	TRBV9	ASSVVGGSYNEQF
TRBJ2-5	TRBV27	ASITGSGTQY
TRBJ2-1	TRBV13	ASSLGLQDEQF